The 6 T cell receptor beta chains in this list originate from one sample, sequenced in a study of T-cell memory formation after mild COVID-19. TCRdb recomputed calls from the 5' RACE reads with MiXCR, one row per CDR3 protein. The profile shows under 450,000 distinct CDR3 sequences, roughly 20% of them singletons. Sequencing was carried out using PBMCs or a T cell subset sorted from them (not recorded which). The receptors were gathered from a man between 18 and 35 years old who had mild COVID-19 (a few samples of this study predate the infection). Cell type and time point are not known.

The chain is built from TRBV9 and TRBJ1-2; D is ambiguous. The germline V gene has CDR1 SGDLS and CDR2 YYNGEE. Trimming shortened V by 2 bases and J by 6 bases, and 17 bases separated the two germline ends. CDR3 length: 15 amino acids. The CDR3 protein is CASSVVGGGSHGYTF. In nucleotides, the CDR3 is TGTGCCAGCAGCGTGGTTGGTGGCGGAAGCCATGGCTACACCTTC.

This chain uses TRBV11-2 with TRBJ2-3, with 8 bases lining up with TRBD2. In germline, CDR1 is SGHAT, CDR2 FQNNGV. The CDR3 runs 15 residues. V was clipped by 3 bases and J by 2 bases; unmatched bases: 4. The CDR3 here is CASSFPSGYTDTQYF. The CDR3 DNA is TGTGCCAGCAGCTTTCCTAGCGGGTACACAGATACGCAGTATTTT.

This clonotype has a handful of counts. The chain has TRBV12-3 or TRBV12-4 and TRBJ2-3; no reliable D call. Trimming cost V 2 bases and J 4 bases, with 4 bases left between them. This CDR3 has 12 amino acids. In nucleotides, the CDR3 is TGTGCCAGCAGTTTAACATCAGATACGCAGTATTTT. As protein: CASSLTSDTQYF.

Only a few counts were recorded for this clonotype. This chain uses TRBV9 with TRBJ2-3; a possible D gene is TRBD2 (5 bases). In germline, CDR1 is SGDLS, CDR2 YYNGEE. V was pared by 0 bases and J by 1 base, with 9 bases between. This CDR3 has 15 amino acids. CDR3 loop: CASSVDQRRTDTQYF. CDR3 nucleotide sequence: TGTGCCAGCAGCGTAGACCAGCGGCGCACAGATACGCAGTATTTT.

This clonotype was observed a handful of times. The rearrangement uses TRBV28 and TRBJ2-2; D remains ambiguous. Looked up from germline, CDR1 is MDHEN and CDR2 is SYDVKM. The germline V and J ends were trimmed by 6 bases and 1 base, with 6 bases remaining between them. The CDR3 covers 13 residues. The CDR3 protein is CASRDLNTGELFF. The CDR3 DNA follows: TGTGCCAGCAGGGACCTGAACACCGGGGAGCTGTTTTTT.

The chain employs TRBV2 and TRBJ1-1; D is unclear. The CDR3 has 13 residues. Germline CDR1 reads SNHLY; CDR2 reads FYNNEI. Trimming pared 7 bases from V and 0 bases from J, leaving 9 bases between. The chain's CDR3 is CASTKTVNTEAFF. The CDR3 nucleotides are TGTGCCAGCACCAAAACAGTGAACACTGAAGCTTTCTTT. Full variable domain (missing parts from reference TRBV2 and TRBJ1-1): EPEVTQTPSHQVTQMGQEVILRCVPISNHLYFYWYRQILGQKVEFLVSFYNNEISEKSEIFDDQFSVERPDGSNFTLKIRSTKLEDSAMYFCASTKTVNTEAFFGQGTRLTVV.